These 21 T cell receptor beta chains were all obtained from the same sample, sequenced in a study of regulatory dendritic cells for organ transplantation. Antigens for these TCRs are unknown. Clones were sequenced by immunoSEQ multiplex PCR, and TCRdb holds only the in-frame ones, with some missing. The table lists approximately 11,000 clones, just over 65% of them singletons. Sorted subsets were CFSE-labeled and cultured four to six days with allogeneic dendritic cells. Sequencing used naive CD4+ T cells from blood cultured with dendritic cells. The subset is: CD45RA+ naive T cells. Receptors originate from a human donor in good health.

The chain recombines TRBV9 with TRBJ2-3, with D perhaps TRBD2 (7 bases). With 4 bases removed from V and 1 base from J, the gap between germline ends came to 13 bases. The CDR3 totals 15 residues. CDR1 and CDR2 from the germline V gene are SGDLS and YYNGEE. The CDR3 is CASSLGGGGTDTQYF. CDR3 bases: TGTGCCAGCAGCCTAGGAGGGGGGGGCACAGATACGCAGTATTTT.

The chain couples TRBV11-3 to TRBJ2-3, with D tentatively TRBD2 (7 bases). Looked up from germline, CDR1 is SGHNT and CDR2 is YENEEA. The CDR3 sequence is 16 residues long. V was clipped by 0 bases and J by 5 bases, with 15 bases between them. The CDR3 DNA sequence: TGTGCCAGCAGCTTAGAGGCGGGGGCGCTGGGAGATACGCAGTATTTT. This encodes CASSLEAGALGDTQYF.

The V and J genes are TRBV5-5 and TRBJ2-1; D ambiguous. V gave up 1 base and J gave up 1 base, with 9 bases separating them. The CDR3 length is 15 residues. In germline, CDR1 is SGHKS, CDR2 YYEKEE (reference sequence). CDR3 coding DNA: TGTGCCAGCAGCTTGTGGGTCGGGTCCTACAATGAGCAGTTCTTC. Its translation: CASSLWVGSYNEQFF.

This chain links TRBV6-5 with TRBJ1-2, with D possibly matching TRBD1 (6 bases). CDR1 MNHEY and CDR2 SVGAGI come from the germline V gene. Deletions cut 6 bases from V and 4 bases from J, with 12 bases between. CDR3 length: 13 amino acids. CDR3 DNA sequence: TGTGCCAGCAGCCCCGACAGGTTCTATGGCTACACCTTC. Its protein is CASSPDRFYGYTF.

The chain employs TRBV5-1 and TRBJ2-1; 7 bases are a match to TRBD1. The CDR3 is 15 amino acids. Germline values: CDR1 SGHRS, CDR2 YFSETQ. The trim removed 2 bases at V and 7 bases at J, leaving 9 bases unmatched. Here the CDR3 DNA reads TGCGCCAGCAGCTTCCGGACAGGAGGAAATAATGAGCAGTTCTTC. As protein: CASSFRTGGNNEQFF.

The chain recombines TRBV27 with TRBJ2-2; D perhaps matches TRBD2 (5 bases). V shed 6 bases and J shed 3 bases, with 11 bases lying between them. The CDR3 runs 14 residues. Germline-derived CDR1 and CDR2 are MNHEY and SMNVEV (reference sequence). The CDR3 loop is CASSRDYYTGELFF. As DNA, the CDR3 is TGTGCCAGCAGCCGTGACTACTACACCGGGGAGCTGTTTTTT.

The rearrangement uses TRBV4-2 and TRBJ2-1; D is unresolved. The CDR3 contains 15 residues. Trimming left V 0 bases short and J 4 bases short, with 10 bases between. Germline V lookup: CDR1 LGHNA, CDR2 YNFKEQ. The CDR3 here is CASSQDWARYNEQFF. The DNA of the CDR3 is TGTGCCAGCAGCCAAGATTGGGCTCGTTACAATGAGCAGTTCTTC.

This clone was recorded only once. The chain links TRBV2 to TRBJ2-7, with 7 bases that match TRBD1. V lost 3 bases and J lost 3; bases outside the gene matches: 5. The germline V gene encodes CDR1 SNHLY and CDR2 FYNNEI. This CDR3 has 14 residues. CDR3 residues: CASSELGQNYEQYF. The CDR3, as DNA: TGTGCCAGCAGTGAGTTGGGACAGAACTACGAGCAGTACTTC.

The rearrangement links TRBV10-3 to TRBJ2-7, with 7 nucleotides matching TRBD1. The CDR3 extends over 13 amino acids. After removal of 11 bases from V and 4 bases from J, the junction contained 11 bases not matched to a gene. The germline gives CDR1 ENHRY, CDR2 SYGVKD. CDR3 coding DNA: TGTGCCTCTCCGAAGGGGGCTAGGTACGAGCAGTACTTC. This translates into CASPKGARYEQYF.

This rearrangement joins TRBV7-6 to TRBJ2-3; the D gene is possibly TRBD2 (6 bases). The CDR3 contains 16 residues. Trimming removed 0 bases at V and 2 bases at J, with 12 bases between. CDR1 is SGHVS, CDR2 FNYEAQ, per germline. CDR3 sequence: CASSLASPGDTDTQYF. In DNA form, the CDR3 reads TGTGCCAGCAGCTTAGCTTCTCCGGGGGACACAGATACGCAGTATTTT.

The CDR3 protein is CASSLALISQETQYF. CDR3 sequence (DNA): TGTGCCAGCAGCTTAGCACTGATAAGCCAAGAGACCCAGTACTTC. The rearrangement links TRBV7-9 to TRBJ2-5; D unresolved. With 0 bases removed from V and 1 base from J, the gap between germline ends came to 9 bases. Germline-derived CDR1 and CDR2 are SEHNR and FQNEAQ (reference sequence). This CDR3 region has 15 residues.

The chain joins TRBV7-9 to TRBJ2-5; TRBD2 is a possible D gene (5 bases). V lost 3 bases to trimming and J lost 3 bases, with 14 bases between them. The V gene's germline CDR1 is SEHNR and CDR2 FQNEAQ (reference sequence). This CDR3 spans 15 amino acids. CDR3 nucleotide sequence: TGTGCCAGCAGCTTGGGAGTGGCGAAAAAAGAGACCCAGTACTTC. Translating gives CASSLGVAKKETQYF.

CDR3 amino acids: CASSLSRDRAGTGELFF. In DNA form, the CDR3 reads TGTGCCAGCAGCTTGTCTCGAGACAGGGCGGGGACCGGGGAGCTGTTTTTT. The chain joins TRBV5-5 to TRBJ2-2; tentative D call: TRBD1 (7 bases). CDR3 length: 17 amino acids. From germline, CDR1 is SGHKS and CDR2 YYEKEE (reference sequence). V gave up 1 base and J gave up 5 bases, with 18 bases separating them.

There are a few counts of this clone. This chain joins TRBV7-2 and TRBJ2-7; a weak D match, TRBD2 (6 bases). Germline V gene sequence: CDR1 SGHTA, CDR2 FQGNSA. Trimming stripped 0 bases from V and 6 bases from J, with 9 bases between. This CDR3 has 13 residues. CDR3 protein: CASSLAGTFEQYF. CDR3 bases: TGTGCCAGCAGCTTAGCAGGGACTTTCGAGCAGTACTTC.

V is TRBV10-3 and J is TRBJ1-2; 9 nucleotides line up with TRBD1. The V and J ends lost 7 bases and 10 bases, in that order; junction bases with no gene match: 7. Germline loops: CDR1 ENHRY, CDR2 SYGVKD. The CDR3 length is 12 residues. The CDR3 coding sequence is TGTGCCATCACCCGGACAGGGGAGGACTACACCTTC. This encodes CAITRTGEDYTF.

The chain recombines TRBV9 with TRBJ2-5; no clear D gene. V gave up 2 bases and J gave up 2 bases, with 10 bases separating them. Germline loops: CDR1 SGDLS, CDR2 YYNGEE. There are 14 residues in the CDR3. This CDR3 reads CASSVENRQETQYF. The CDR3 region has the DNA TGTGCCAGCAGCGTTGAGAACAGACAAGAGACCCAGTACTTC.

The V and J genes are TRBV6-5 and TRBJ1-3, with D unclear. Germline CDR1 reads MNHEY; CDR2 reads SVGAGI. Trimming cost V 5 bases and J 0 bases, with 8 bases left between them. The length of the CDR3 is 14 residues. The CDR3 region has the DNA TGTGCCAGCAGTCGCCAAGCCTCTGGAAACACCATATATTTT. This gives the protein CASSRQASGNTIYF.

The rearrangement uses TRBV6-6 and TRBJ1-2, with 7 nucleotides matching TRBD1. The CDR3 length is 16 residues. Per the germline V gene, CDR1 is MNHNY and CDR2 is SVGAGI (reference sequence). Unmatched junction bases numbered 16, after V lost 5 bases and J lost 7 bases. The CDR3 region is CASSPSIQGERFGYTF. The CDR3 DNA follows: TGTGCCAGCAGTCCCTCGATCCAGGGGGAGAGATTTGGCTACACCTTC.

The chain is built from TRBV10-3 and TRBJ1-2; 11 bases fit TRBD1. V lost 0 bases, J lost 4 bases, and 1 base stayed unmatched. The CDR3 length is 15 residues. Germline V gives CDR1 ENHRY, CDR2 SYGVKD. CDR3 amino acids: CAISESGTGGYGYTF. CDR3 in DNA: TGTGCCATCAGTGAGTCCGGGACAGGGGGCTATGGCTACACCTTC.

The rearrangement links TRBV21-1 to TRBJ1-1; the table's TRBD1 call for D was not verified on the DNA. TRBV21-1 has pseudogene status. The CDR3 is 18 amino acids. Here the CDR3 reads CASSKVVPHGAPNTEAFF. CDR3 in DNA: TGTGCCAGCAGCAAAGTTGTTCCCCATGGGGCCCCGAACACTGAAGCTTTCTTT.

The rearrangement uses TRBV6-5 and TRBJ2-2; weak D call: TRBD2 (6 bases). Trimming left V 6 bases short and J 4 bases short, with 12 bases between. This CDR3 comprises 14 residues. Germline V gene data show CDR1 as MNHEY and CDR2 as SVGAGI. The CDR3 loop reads CASSRDLLTGELFF. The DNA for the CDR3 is TGTGCCAGCAGCCGGGACTTACTCACCGGGGAGCTGTTTTTT.